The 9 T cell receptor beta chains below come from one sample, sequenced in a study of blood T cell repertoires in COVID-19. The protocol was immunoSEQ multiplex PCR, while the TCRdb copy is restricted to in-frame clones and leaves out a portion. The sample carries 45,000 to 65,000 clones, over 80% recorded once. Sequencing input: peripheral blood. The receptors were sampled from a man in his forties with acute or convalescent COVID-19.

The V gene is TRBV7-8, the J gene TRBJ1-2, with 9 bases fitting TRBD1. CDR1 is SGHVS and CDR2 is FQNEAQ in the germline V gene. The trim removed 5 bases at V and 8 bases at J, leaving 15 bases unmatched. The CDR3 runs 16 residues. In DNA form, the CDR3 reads TGTGCCAGCAGCCTATCCCCCCCGGACAGGGGACGAGGCTACACCTTC. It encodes CASSLSPPDRGRGYTF.

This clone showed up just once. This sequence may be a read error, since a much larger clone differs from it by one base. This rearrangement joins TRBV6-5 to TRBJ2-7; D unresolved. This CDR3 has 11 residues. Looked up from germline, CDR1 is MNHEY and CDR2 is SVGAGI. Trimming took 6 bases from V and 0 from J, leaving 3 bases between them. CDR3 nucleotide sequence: TGTGCCAGCAGCCGCTCCTACGAGCAGTACTTC. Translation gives CASSRSYEQYF.

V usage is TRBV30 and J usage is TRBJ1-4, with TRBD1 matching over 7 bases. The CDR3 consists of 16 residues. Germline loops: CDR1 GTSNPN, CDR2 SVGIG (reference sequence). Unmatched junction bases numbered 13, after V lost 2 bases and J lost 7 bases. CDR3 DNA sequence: TGTGCCTGGAGTCGGTCCTTTCAGGGGGTGGGTGAAAAACTGTTTTTT. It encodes CAWSRSFQGVGEKLFF.

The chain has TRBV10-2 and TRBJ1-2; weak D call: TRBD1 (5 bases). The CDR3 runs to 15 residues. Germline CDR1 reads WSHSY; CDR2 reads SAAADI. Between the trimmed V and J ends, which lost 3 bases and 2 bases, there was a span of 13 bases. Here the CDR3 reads CASSDPDRLNYGYTF. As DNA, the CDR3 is TGCGCCAGCAGTGACCCCGACAGATTGAACTATGGCTACACCTTC.

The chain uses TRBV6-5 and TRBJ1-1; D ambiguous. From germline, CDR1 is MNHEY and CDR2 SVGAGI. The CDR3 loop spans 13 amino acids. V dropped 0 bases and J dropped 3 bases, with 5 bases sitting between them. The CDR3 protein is CASSYSRHTEAFF. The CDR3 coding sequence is TGTGCCAGCAGTTACTCGAGGCACACTGAAGCTTTCTTT.

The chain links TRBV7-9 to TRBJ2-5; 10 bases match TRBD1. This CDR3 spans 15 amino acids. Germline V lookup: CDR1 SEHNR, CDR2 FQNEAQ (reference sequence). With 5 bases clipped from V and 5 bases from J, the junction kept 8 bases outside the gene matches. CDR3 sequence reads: CASSADRGHIETQYF. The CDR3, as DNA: TGTGCCAGCAGCGCAGACAGGGGGCATATTGAGACCCAGTACTTC.

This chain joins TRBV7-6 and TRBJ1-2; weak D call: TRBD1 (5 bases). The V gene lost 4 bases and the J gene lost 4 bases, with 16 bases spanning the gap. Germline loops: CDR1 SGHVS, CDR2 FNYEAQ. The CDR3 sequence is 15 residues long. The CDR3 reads CASSSRGSDSYGYTF. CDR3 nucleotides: TGTGCCAGCAGCTCGCGGGGGTCAGACTCCTATGGCTACACCTTC.

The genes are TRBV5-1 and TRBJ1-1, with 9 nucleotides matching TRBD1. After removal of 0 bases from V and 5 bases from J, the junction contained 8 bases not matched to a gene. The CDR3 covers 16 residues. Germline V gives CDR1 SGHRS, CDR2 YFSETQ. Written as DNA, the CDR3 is TGCGCCAGCAGCTTGGGCTGGACAGGGGTTGGGACTGAAGCTTTCTTT. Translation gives CASSLGWTGVGTEAFF.

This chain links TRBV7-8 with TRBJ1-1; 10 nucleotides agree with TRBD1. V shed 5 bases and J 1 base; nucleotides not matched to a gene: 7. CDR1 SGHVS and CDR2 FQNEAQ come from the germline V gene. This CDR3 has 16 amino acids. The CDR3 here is CASSRRTGGTNTEAFF. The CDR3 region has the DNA TGTGCCAGCAGCCGAAGGACAGGGGGAACGAACACTGAAGCTTTCTTT.